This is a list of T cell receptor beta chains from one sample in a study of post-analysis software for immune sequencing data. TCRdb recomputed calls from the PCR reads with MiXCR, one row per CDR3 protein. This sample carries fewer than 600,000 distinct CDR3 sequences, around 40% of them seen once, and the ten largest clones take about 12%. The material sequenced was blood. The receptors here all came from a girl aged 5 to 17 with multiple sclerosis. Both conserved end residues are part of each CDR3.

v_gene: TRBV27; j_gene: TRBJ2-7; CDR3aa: CASSLARFGEQYF
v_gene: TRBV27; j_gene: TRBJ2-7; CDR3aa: CASSSIAGGYEQYF
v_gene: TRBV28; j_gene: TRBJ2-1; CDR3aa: CASSLSLMQKQGRTYNEQFF
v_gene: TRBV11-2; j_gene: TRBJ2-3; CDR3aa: CASSRPDGSGTQYF
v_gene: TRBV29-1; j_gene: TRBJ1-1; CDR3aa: CSVTGGAFF
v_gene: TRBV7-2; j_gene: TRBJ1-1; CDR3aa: CASSPKGGAVTEAFF
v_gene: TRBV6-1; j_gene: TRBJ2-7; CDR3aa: CASRGSGHYEQYF
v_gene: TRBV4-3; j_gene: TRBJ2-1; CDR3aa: CASSQGGTGLYNEQFF
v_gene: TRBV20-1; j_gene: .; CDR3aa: CSAHRDRQGSEQYF
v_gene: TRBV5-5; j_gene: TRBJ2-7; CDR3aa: CASSLLGTSGRSGEQYF
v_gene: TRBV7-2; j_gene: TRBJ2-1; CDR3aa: CASSLAFLSPYNEQFF
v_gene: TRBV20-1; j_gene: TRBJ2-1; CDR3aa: CSAKTSGHDNEQFF
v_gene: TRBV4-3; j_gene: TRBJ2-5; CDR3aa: CASSQAARTDGQETQYF
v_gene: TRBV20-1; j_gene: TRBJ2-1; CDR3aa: CSASGGQPYNEQFF
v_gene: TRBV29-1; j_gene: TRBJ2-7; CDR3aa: CSVDGIRRGEQYF
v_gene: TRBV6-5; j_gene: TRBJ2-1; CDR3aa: CASRTTSVEYNEQFF
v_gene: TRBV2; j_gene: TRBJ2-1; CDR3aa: CASSQRGSSYNEQFF
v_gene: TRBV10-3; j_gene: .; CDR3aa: CAISEVSGRRETQYF
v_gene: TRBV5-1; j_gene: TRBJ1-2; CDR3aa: CASIPGQQTNYGYTF
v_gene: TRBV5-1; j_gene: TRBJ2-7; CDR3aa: CASSYRPQGGEQYF
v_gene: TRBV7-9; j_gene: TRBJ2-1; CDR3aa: CASSLVTDYNEQFF
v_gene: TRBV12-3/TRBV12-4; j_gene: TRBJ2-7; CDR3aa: CASTAGLGETQDF
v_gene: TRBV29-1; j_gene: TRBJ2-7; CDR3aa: CSALQGYEQYF
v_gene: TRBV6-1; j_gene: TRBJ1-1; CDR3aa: CASSVEGSLTFF
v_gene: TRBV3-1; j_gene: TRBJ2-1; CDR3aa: CASSQDLGTYPNEQFF
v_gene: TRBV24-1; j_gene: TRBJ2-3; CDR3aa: CATSDQRFGRATDTQYF
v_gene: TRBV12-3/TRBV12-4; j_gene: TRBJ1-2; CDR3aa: CASSLSDGSYGYTF
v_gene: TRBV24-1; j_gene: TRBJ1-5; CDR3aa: CATSDPRDDLKPQHF
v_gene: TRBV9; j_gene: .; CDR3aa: CASSVVGTPTEQYF
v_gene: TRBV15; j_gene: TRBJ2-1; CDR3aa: CATSRELAGPTSYNEQFF
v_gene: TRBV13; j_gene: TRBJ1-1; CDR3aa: CASSPPPDRANTEAFF
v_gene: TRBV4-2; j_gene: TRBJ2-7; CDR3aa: CASSQDPAALYEQYF
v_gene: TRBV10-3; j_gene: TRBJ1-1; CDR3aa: CAIGPTGQGTEAFF
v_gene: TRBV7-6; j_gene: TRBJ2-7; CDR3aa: CASSFANNEQYF
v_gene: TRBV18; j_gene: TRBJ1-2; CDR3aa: CASSPDTVYGYTF
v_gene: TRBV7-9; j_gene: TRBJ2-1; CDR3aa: CASSFLAGGGNEQFF
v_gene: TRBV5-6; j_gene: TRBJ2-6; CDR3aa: CASSSNVAPSGANVLTF
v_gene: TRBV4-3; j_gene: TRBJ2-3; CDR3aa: CASSQDDLRARVGTDTQYF
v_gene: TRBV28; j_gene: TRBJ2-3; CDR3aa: CASSSSFPRTDTQYF
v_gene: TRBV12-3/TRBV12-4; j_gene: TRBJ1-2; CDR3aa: CASGAGGANGYTF
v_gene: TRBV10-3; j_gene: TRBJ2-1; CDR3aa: CAISDRAVDGYEQFF
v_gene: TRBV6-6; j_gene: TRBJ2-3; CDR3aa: CASSYRPTGLDTQYF
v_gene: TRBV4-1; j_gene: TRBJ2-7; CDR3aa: CASSQGRGSSYEQYF
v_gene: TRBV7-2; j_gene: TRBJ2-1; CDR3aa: CASSYSGGYGEQFF
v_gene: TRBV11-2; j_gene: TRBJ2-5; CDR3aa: CASSLDPWGDGVTQYF
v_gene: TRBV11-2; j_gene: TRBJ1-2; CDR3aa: CASSTHRALWGYTF
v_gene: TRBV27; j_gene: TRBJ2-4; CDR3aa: CASSQLSKGVKNIQYF
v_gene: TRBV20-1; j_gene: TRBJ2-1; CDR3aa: CSARAFESYNEQFF
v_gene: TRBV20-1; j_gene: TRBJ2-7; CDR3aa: CSVPSVGNYEQYF
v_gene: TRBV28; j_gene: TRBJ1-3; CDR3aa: CASSLAGTGNTIYF
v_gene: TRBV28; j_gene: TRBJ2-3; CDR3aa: CASSLSGSNADTQYF
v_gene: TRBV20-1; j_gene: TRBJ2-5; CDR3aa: CSAPLEMYQETQYF
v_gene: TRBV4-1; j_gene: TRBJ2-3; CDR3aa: CASSQGGRGADTQYF
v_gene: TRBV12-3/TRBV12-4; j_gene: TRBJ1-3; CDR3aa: CASSLGAGGAGGNTIYF